This T cell receptor gamma chain was profiled in a study of gamma delta lymphoproliferative disorders and STAT genes. In the study overall: The LymphoTrack Dx TCRG Assay amplified gamma chains from at least 50 ng of genomic DNA. For the delta chain, EuroClonality-NGS standard procedure was applied.

TCRdb made new clone calls on the multiplex PCR reads using CATT. The sample yields about 3,000 gamma-chain clones, less than 9% seen once. The study's findings and limits: Nearly all major patient gamma and delta clonotypes were public; only two gamma clonotypes were disease-private.

This clone was found many times. Its antigen is not known. Sequencing used genomic DNA taken from PBMCs of patients and controls. V gave up 0 bases and J gave up 8 bases; unmatched junction bases: 6. CDR3 size: 14 residues. The germline CDR1 and CDR2 sequences are GITISATS and ISYDGTV (reference sequence). The sequenced sample consisted of blood. The chain is built from TRGV9 and TRGJP1. The J gene, not given by TCRdb, was assigned here from a germline match of the nucleotide sequence. The origin of this receptor is a human donor in good health. Written as DNA, the CDR3 is TGTGCCTTGTGGGAGGTGCGAACAGGTTGGTTCAAGATATTT. Protein product: CALWEVRTGWFKIF.